This is a list of T cell receptor beta chains from one sample in a study of T cells in Graves' hyperthyroidism and ophthalmopathy. Via MiXCR, TCRdb re-called the multiplex PCR reads, giving one row per CDR3 protein. The sample includes 500,000 to 750,000 distinct CDR3 sequences, over 12% of them seen just once. The sample was blood. The receptors shown here come from a woman aged 18-29 years with Graves' ophthalmopathy. CDR3s include the opening cysteine and the closing phenylalanine or tryptophan. The order of the fields is V gene, D gene, J gene, clone size, CDR3 DNA, CDR3 protein. The D gene is left open where the match is weak. Some rows mark clone size as missing; the rest say once, few, many or name a class of expanded clone.

v_gene: TRBV12-3/TRBV12-4
d_gene: -
j_gene: TRBJ2-4
abundance: many
CDR3nt: TGTGCCAGCAGTCTTAGGTTTACGGGTGGTCGACAGTACTTC
CDR3aa: CASSLRFTGGRQYF

v_gene: TRBV28
d_gene: -
j_gene: TRBJ2-7
abundance: many
CDR3nt: TGTGCCAGCAGTTTATCTGGGAACGAGCAGTACTTC
CDR3aa: CASSLSGNEQYF

v_gene: TRBV19
d_gene: -
j_gene: TRBJ2-1
abundance: -
CDR3nt: TGTGCCAGTAGTATGATCGGAAATGAGCAGTTCTTC
CDR3aa: CASSMIGNEQFF

v_gene: TRBV6-5
d_gene: -
j_gene: TRBJ1-1
abundance: -
CDR3nt: TGTGCCAGCAGTTCTCGGCGGACAGACACTGAAGCTTTCTTT
CDR3aa: CASSSRRTDTEAFF

v_gene: TRBV19
d_gene: -
j_gene: TRBJ1-1
abundance: -
CDR3nt: TGTGCCAGTAGTATAGAAGGGAGGGCTGGAGCTTTCTTT
CDR3aa: CASSIEGRAGAFF

v_gene: TRBV18
d_gene: TRBD1
j_gene: TRBJ1-2
abundance: -
CDR3nt: TGTGCCAGCCGAACCGGGACAGGGGACTATGGCTACACCTTC
CDR3aa: CASRTGTGDYGYTF

v_gene: TRBV7-9
d_gene: TRBD2
j_gene: TRBJ2-1
abundance: many
CDR3nt: TGTGCCAGCAGCTTGACCGGGACTAGCGGGAGTGGTTACAATGAGCAGTTCTTC
CDR3aa: CASSLTGTSGSGYNEQFF

v_gene: TRBV2
d_gene: -
j_gene: TRBJ2-1
abundance: many
CDR3nt: TGTGCCAGCAGTGAATTTGGCAGCCTTACCTACAATGAGCAGTTCTTC
CDR3aa: CASSEFGSLTYNEQFF

v_gene: TRBV6-5
d_gene: -
j_gene: TRBJ1-1
abundance: many
CDR3nt: TGTGCCAGCAGTTACTCCTCAGGGCCCCTGAACACTGAAGCTTTCTTT
CDR3aa: CASSYSSGPLNTEAFF

v_gene: TRBV4-1
d_gene: TRBD1
j_gene: TRBJ1-5
abundance: -
CDR3nt: TGCGCCAGCAGCCAAGGGGACAGGGTGCGGCAGCCCCAGCATTTT
CDR3aa: CASSQGDRVRQPQHF

v_gene: TRBV11-3
d_gene: -
j_gene: TRBJ2-5
abundance: many
CDR3nt: TGTGCCAGCAGCTTCACAGGGATAGGGGAGACCCAGTACTTC
CDR3aa: CASSFTGIGETQYF

v_gene: TRBV5-1
d_gene: -
j_gene: TRBJ2-5
abundance: few
CDR3nt: TGCGCCAGCAGCCCGGGAGACAGGTCAGAGACCCAGTACTTC
CDR3aa: CASSPGDRSETQYF

v_gene: TRBV18
d_gene: TRBD2
j_gene: TRBJ2-3
abundance: few
CDR3nt: TGTGCCAGCTCACCACCGATCCTAGCGGGATTTCTCACAGATACGCAGTATTTT
CDR3aa: CASSPPILAGFLTDTQYF

v_gene: TRBV7-8
d_gene: -
j_gene: TRBJ1-6
abundance: many
CDR3nt: TGTGCCAGCAGCTTAGATGTTAGAGATTCACCCCTCCACTTT
CDR3aa: CASSLDVRDSPLHF

v_gene: TRBV19
d_gene: TRBD1
j_gene: TRBJ2-2
abundance: many
CDR3nt: TGTGCCAGTACCACCGGACAGGGGGGGGAGCTGTTTTTT
CDR3aa: CASTTGQGGELFF

v_gene: TRBV25-1
d_gene: -
j_gene: TRBJ1-5
abundance: -
CDR3nt: TGTGCCAGCACCCTCGGGGGCAATCAGCCCCAGCATTTT
CDR3aa: CASTLGGNQPQHF

v_gene: TRBV5-1
d_gene: -
j_gene: TRBJ1-2
abundance: many
CDR3nt: TGCGCCAGCAATCCTGGGCCTAGCCTGGGCTACACCTTC
CDR3aa: CASNPGPSLGYTF

v_gene: TRBV19
d_gene: -
j_gene: TRBJ1-4
abundance: -
CDR3nt: TGTGCCAGTAGTAGGGTGGAACGAACAACTAATGAAAAACTGTTTTTT
CDR3aa: CASSRVERTTNEKLFF

v_gene: TRBV19
d_gene: -
j_gene: TRBJ2-5
abundance: few
CDR3nt: TGTGCCAGTAGTAAGGGAGACATCCAAGAGACCCAGTACTTC
CDR3aa: CASSKGDIQETQYF

v_gene: TRBV7-9
d_gene: TRBD1
j_gene: TRBJ1-4
abundance: -
CDR3nt: TGTGCCAGCAGCGGAAGACAGGGGGCGCAGGAAAAACTGTTTTTT
CDR3aa: CASSGRQGAQEKLFF

v_gene: TRBV19
d_gene: -
j_gene: TRBJ2-5
abundance: -
CDR3nt: TGTGCCAGTCGTAACAGGTTGGGAGAGACCCAGTACTTC
CDR3aa: CASRNRLGETQYF

v_gene: TRBV6-6
d_gene: -
j_gene: TRBJ2-6
abundance: -
CDR3nt: TGTGCCAGCAGTTACTCCGGAGGGGGGAGCTCTGGGGCCAACGTCCTGACTTTC
CDR3aa: CASSYSGGGSSGANVLTF

v_gene: TRBV9
d_gene: TRBD1
j_gene: TRBJ2-7
abundance: many
CDR3nt: TGTGCCAGCAGCGTGACAGGGGCGGGCTCCTACGAGCAGTACTTC
CDR3aa: CASSVTGAGSYEQYF

v_gene: TRBV20-1
d_gene: TRBD1
j_gene: TRBJ2-2
abundance: -
CDR3nt: TGCAGTGCTAGAGATAGCGACAGGGGGCAAACCGGGGAGCTGTTTTTT
CDR3aa: CSARDSDRGQTGELFF

v_gene: TRBV27
d_gene: TRBD2
j_gene: TRBJ2-3
abundance: many
CDR3nt: TGTGCCAGCAGTTTGCTCCGCGGGAGTTATACAGATACGCAGTATTTT
CDR3aa: CASSLLRGSYTDTQYF

v_gene: TRBV9
d_gene: TRBD1
j_gene: TRBJ2-3
abundance: many
CDR3nt: TGTGCCAGCAGCGTCGGGACAGAGGTTCGGGAAGATACGCAGTATTTT
CDR3aa: CASSVGTEVREDTQYF

v_gene: TRBV20-1
d_gene: -
j_gene: TRBJ1-2
abundance: many
CDR3nt: TGCAGTGCTAGAGTCAGGGCCGATCTAAACTATGGCTACACCTTC
CDR3aa: CSARVRADLNYGYTF

v_gene: TRBV2
d_gene: -
j_gene: TRBJ2-2
abundance: many
CDR3nt: TGTGCCAGCAGTGAAAGGGGATACACCGGGGAGCTGTTTTTT
CDR3aa: CASSERGYTGELFF

v_gene: TRBV20-1
d_gene: TRBD1
j_gene: TRBJ1-3
abundance: -
CDR3nt: TGCAGTGCTAGTAACTCGGGACAGGGGAGGAACACCATATATTTT
CDR3aa: CSASNSGQGRNTIYF